A selection of T cell receptor beta chains follows, all from one sample in a study of blood T cell repertoires in COVID-19. The table came from immunoSEQ multiplex PCR; TCRdb's copy has only in-frame clones and leaves some out. The repertoire includes 250,000 to 300,000 clones, 86% of them detected once, and less than 3% sits in the top ten. The sample was peripheral blood. Every receptor here comes from a woman in her twenties or thirties with active or convalescent COVID-19. Both conserved end residues are part of each CDR3. D genes are given only for firm matches. Size is omitted from some rows. Given values are once, few, many or a class for expanded clones.

CDR3 DNA: TGCGCCAGCAGCCAAGAAAGGGCGGGGGGGATGGTTGGGACCCAGTACTTC; CDR3 protein: CASSQERAGGMVGTQYF; D gene: TRBD2; V gene: TRBV4-1; clone size: .; J gene: TRBJ2-5
CDR3 DNA: TGCGCCAGCAGCCAACCTGACAGGGATGAACCTGGCTACACCTTC; CDR3 protein: CASSQPDRDEPGYTF; D gene: TRBD1; V gene: TRBV4-1; clone size: once; J gene: TRBJ1-2
CDR3 DNA: TGTGCCAGCAGTACCGGAGCCGCTCCTGGAAACACCATATATTTT; CDR3 protein: CASSTGAAPGNTIYF; D gene: .; V gene: TRBV6-5; clone size: .; J gene: TRBJ1-3
CDR3 DNA: TGTGCCAGCAGATCTCGGGGGTCGGGCGAAAAACTGTTTTTT; CDR3 protein: CASRSRGSGEKLFF; D gene: .; V gene: TRBV7-4; clone size: .; J gene: TRBJ1-4
CDR3 DNA: TGCGCCAGCAGCTCCGTACCGGGACAGGGATATGGGTACACCTTC; CDR3 protein: CASSSVPGQGYGYTF; D gene: TRBD1; V gene: TRBV5-1; clone size: .; J gene: TRBJ1-2
CDR3 DNA: TGTGCCAGCAGCGGACAACAGGGGGCCAAAAACATTCAGTACTTC; CDR3 protein: CASSGQQGAKNIQYF; D gene: TRBD1; V gene: TRBV9; clone size: .; J gene: TRBJ2-4
CDR3 DNA: TGTGCCAGCAGCTTAGGTGACTACAGATCGAACACCGGGGAGCTGTTTTTT; CDR3 protein: CASSLGDYRSNTGELFF; D gene: .; V gene: TRBV11-3; clone size: .; J gene: TRBJ2-2
CDR3 DNA: TGTGCCAGCAGTTACTCGAAGACAAGTGGACAGTTCAATCAGCCCCAGCATTTT; CDR3 protein: CASSYSKTSGQFNQPQHF; D gene: .; V gene: TRBV6-2/TRBV6-3; clone size: .; J gene: TRBJ1-5
CDR3 DNA: TGTGCCAGCAGTCCGCCCGGGGATTCACCCCTCCACTTT; CDR3 protein: CASSPPGDSPLHF; D gene: .; V gene: TRBV28; clone size: .; J gene: TRBJ1-6
CDR3 DNA: TGCGCCAGCAGCCCGAGGACTAGCGGGGCCTACAATGAGCAGTTCTTC; CDR3 protein: CASSPRTSGAYNEQFF; D gene: TRBD2; V gene: TRBV5-1; clone size: .; J gene: TRBJ2-1
CDR3 DNA: TGTGCCAGCACCGATACCCAACAGGGGACCACTGAAGCTTTCTTT; CDR3 protein: CASTDTQQGTTEAFF; D gene: TRBD1; V gene: TRBV7-8; clone size: .; J gene: TRBJ1-1
CDR3 DNA: TGCGCCAGCAGCATAGGGGGGGGCCCAGATACGCAGTATTTT; CDR3 protein: CASSIGGGPDTQYF; D gene: .; V gene: TRBV5-1; clone size: .; J gene: TRBJ2-3
CDR3 DNA: TGTGCCAGCAGCCAGTCAGGTAGCAATCAGCCCCAGCATTTT; CDR3 protein: CASSQSGSNQPQHF; D gene: .; V gene: TRBV3-1/TRBV3-2; clone size: .; J gene: TRBJ1-5
CDR3 DNA: TGTGCCAGCAGTGAACCGGTCACTGAAGCTTTCTTT; CDR3 protein: CASSEPVTEAFF; D gene: .; V gene: TRBV6-1; clone size: .; J gene: TRBJ1-1
CDR3 DNA: TGTGCCAGCAGTTTATGGGGACAGCAAGAGACCCAGTACTTC; CDR3 protein: CASSLWGQQETQYF; D gene: TRBD1; V gene: TRBV27; clone size: .; J gene: TRBJ2-5
CDR3 DNA: TGTGCCAGCATACAGCGGGGGGATGGGGGAGATACGCAGTATTTT; CDR3 protein: CASIQRGDGGDTQYF; D gene: TRBD2; V gene: TRBV6-5; clone size: .; J gene: TRBJ2-3
CDR3 DNA: TGTGCCAGCACCACTAGGGCCCCCGCACGGAATGAGCAGTTCTTC; CDR3 protein: CASTTRAPARNEQFF; D gene: .; V gene: TRBV6-5; clone size: .; J gene: TRBJ2-1
CDR3 DNA: TGTGCCACCAGCAGAGATCAGGCTTGGGATGGCTACACCTTC; CDR3 protein: CATSRDQAWDGYTF; D gene: .; V gene: TRBV15; clone size: once; J gene: TRBJ1-2
CDR3 DNA: TGTGCCTGGAGCCCCCGGGAGAGCACTGAAGCTTTCTTT; CDR3 protein: CAWSPRESTEAFF; D gene: .; V gene: TRBV30; clone size: .; J gene: TRBJ1-1
CDR3 DNA: TGTGCCACCAGTGGTCGGGGGCAAGAGACCCAGTACTTC; CDR3 protein: CATSGRGQETQYF; D gene: .; V gene: TRBV24-1; clone size: .; J gene: TRBJ2-5
CDR3 DNA: TGCAGCGTTGCACAGGGGTACGAGCAGTACTTC; CDR3 protein: CSVAQGYEQYF; D gene: TRBD1; V gene: TRBV29-1; clone size: .; J gene: TRBJ2-7